Listed below are T cell receptor beta chains from one sample, sequenced in a study of CD8+ T cells in alopecia areata. Using immunoSEQ multiplex PCR, the repertoire was profiled, and TCRdb retains in-frame clones only, with some absent. Of 200,000 to 250,000 clones listed, approximately 65% are singletons. This sample comprised CD4+ T cells sorted from blood, obtained around week 44, from a patient treated with tofacitinib. These receptors were taken from a human donor with alopecia areata. The conserved cysteine and the conserved F or W are not part of the CDR3 here.

v_call,cdr3_aa
TRBV7-2,ATRAFGTSTGELF
TRBV2,ATQPGRKNEQF
TRBV6-5,ASSYMAGADTQY
TRBV7-2,ASSFEVTDTQY
TRBV29-1,SVEPTQETQY
TRBV5-6,ASSFPQGVAEAF
TRBV29-1,SVGAGGSNQPQH
TRBV11-2,ASSLFREGNYEQY
TRBV29-1,SVGTLYEQY
TRBV29-1,SGAGEYTDTQY
TRBV6-5,ASSLASKGDTQY
TRBV11-2,ASSSPQGFSEAF
TRBV29-1,SVKEGAYEQY
TRBV4-3,ASSQDYGRAGSNYGYT
TRBV11-2,ASSLEGISGNTIY
TRBV12-5,ASGPVVRGYEQF
TRBV27,ASSFHLIPGRYKTQH
TRBV7-2,ASSRGTKSEQF
TRBV6-5,ASSYSISSQPQH
TRBV14,ASSPGPGASYT
TRBV29-1,SVGGANYGYT
TRBV30,AWGASGANVLT
TRBV5-1,ASSEDNRVNTEAF
TRBV4-1,ASSQDRGRWEEETQY
TRBV19,ASSILGTRNSPLH
TRBV14,ASSPITEAF
TRBV29-1,SVGKDGVYGYT
TRBV30,AWTGYSYNEQF
TRBV5-1,ASSLEGRDNEQF
TRBV30,AWSVRFGMNTEAF
TRBV30,AWGDSKAF
TRBV19,ASTRQSNTGELF
TRBV15,ATSRDPQGSSGYT
TRBV5-1,ASSLGQNKEAF
TRBV21-1,ASRGNTGELF
TRBV4-1,ASSPVGFTDTQY
TRBV10-2,ASTEGEDVLT
TRBV25-1,ASSYTGNGYT
TRBV10-3,AISTGTTNTGELF
TRBV19,ASTGLAVTGELF
TRBV29-1,SVDSLGSYNEQF
TRBV29-1,SVGWGGTNYEQY
TRBV11-2,ASSLDRGPLFSSGANVLT
TRBV29-1,SASGGFQETQY
TRBV27,ASRGTRNKQY
TRBV7-2,ASSLNARGSGNGYT
TRBV29-1,SVIEDRRTYEQY
TRBV4-3,ASSPQAYYEQY